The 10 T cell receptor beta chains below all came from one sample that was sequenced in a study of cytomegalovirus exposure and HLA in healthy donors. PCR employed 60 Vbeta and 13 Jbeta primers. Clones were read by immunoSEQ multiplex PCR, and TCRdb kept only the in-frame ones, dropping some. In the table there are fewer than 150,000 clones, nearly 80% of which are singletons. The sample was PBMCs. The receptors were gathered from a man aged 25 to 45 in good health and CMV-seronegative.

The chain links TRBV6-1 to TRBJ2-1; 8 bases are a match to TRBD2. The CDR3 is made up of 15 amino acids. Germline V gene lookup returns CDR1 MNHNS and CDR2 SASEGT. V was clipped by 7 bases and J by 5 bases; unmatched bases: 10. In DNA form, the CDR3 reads TGTGCCAGCACCGTAAGCGGGAGTTTCGACAATGAGCAGTTCTTC. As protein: CASTVSGSFDNEQFF.

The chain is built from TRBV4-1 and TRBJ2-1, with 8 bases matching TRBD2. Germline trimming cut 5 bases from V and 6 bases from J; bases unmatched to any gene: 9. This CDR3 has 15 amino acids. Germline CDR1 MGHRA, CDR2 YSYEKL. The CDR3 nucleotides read TGCGCCAGCAGCGACACAGCGGGAGTTGGCAATGAGCAGTTCTTC. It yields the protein CASSDTAGVGNEQFF.

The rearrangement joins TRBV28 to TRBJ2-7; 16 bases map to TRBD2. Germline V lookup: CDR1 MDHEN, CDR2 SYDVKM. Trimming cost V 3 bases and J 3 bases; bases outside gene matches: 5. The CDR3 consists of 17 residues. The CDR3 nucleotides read TGTGCCAGCAGTTTCCCGGGACTAGCGGGAGGGCTCTACGAGCAGTACTTC. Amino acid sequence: CASSFPGLAGGLYEQYF.

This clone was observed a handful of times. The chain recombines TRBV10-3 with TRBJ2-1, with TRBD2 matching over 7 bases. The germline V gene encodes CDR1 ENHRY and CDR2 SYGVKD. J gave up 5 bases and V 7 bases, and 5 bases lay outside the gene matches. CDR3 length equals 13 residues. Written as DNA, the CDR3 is TGTGCCATCACTGCTAGCGGAAACAATGAGCAGTTCTTC. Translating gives CAITASGNNEQFF.

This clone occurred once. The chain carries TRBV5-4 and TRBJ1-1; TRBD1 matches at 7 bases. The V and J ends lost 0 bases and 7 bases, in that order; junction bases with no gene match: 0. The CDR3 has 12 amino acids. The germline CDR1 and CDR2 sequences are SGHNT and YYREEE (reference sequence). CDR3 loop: CASSLDRGEAFF. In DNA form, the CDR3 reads TGTGCCAGCAGCTTGGACAGGGGTGAAGCTTTCTTT.

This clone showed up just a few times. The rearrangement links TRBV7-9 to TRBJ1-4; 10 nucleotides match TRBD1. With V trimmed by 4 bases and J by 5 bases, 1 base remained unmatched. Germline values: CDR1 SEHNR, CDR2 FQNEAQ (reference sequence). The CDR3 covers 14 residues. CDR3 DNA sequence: TGTGCCAGCAGCTCGACAGGGGGCAATGAAAAACTGTTTTTT. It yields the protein CASSSTGGNEKLFF.

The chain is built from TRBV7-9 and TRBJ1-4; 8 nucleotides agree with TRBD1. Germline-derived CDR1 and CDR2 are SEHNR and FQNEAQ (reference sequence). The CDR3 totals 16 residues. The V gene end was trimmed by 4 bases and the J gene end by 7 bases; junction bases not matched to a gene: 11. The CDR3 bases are TGTGCCAGCAGCTCCCGAGGACAGGGCGGCGGTGAAAAACTGTTTTTT. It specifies CASSSRGQGGGEKLFF.

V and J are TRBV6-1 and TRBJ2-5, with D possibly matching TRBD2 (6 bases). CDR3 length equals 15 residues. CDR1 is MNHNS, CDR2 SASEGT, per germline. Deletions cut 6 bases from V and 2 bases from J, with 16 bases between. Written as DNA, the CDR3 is TGTGCCAGCAGCACGATGGGCGCGGGGCAAGAGACCCAGTACTTC. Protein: CASSTMGAGQETQYF.

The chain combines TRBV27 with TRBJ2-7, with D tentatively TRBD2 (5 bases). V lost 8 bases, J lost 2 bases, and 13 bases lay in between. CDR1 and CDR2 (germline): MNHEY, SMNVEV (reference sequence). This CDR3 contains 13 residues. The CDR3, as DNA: TGTGCCAGCTGGCGAGGGTATCCCTACGAGCAGTACTTC. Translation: CASWRGYPYEQYF.

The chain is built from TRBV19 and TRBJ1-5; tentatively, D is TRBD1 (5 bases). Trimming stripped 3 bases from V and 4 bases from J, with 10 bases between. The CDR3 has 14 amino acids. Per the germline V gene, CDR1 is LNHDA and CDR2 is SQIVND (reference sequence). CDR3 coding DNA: TGTGCCAGTAGTATGGGGCAGAAGAATCAGCCCCAGCATTTT. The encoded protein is CASSMGQKNQPQHF.